This TCR beta chain was observed in a study of blood T cell repertoires in COVID-19. Study-wide background: Italy, Spain and the United States were the sources of the convalescent and acute COVID-19 samples. Sample material is recorded as cDNA or gDNA derived from T cells, B-cell-depleted T cells, or PBMCs.

In the study's own analysis: Nucleated cell counts were estimated from reference gene primer amplification. Measured with immunoSEQ multiplex PCR; TCRdb has only the in-frame clones, and not every one. V, J and clone size are taken as reported in that table, and D and trimming were inferred from the DNA itself. The repertoire holds 390,000 or so clones, with 86% as singletons. V dropped 4 bases and J dropped 2; count of bases not matched to a gene: 6. The CDR3 sequence is 16 residues long. Germline CDR1 SGHNT, CDR2 YYREEE (reference sequence). The sequencing sample was made of peripheral blood. The chain couples TRBV5-4 to TRBJ1-3; 10 bases line up with TRBD1. This clonotype was obtained from a woman aged 30 to 39 with active or convalescent COVID-19. CDR3 sequence reads: CASSTIDRGPGNTIYF. The CDR3, as DNA: TGTGCCAGCAGCACGATCGACAGGGGGCCTGGAAACACCATATATTTT.